This T cell receptor beta chain emerged from a study of cytomegalovirus exposure and HLA in healthy donors. Findings and caveats of the study: Investigators reported some 150 TCR beta chains as tied to cytomegalovirus. Across donors, most TCRs were seen rarely, yet some public ones were widespread.

Generated by immunoSEQ multiplex PCR, the TCRdb table keeps only in-frame clones and is missing some. This sample has some 130,000 clones, with approximately 89% found just once. Germline V gene data show CDR1 as SGHVS and CDR2 as FQNEAQ. This CDR3 contains 15 residues. V lost 6 bases and J 0 bases, leaving 14 bases between the germline ends. Remarks on this clone: Its antigen is not identified.

The genes are TRBV7-8 and TRBJ1-1; D remains ambiguous. The receptor was isolated from a woman aged 18-35 years in good health and CMV-seronegative. Sequenced input: PBMCs. The CDR3 loop is CASRAGSRMNTEAFF. The CDR3 DNA sequence: TGTGCCAGCAGGGCAGGCAGCCGTATGAACACTGAAGCTTTCTTT.